Sequencing of this TCR beta chain was carried out in a study of CD8+CD57+ T cells in acquired aplastic anemia. At the level of the study: DNA from sorted CD4+ and CD8+ cells averaged about 3.2 ug. Points from the study as a whole: Overlapping CD8+ CDR3 repertoires of patients and controls contained under 35 shared sequences. CD8+ Simpson's diversity did not differ significantly between patients and controls.

Deletions cut 1 base from V and 0 bases from J, with 10 bases between. CDR3 length equals 16 residues. Germline V gene sequence: CDR1 ENHRY, CDR2 SYGVKD. The template for TCR beta VDJ and CDR3 sequence profiling was genomic DNA. TCRdb fed the reads into MiXCR, producing one record per CDR3 protein. The sample contains 200,000 or so distinct CDR3 sequences, 50% to 75% of which appear only once. In this sample, this clonotype turned up once. What it recognizes is unknown. The TCR sequence derives from a human donor with severe aplastic anemia or a healthy control (not recorded which). The sample comprised sorted CD4+, CD8+, or CD8+CD57+ T cells (not recorded which) from PBMCs. V is TRBV10-3 and J is TRBJ1-3; tentative D call: TRBD1 (5 bases). In DNA, the CDR3 is TGTGCCATCAGTGAGTGGGGACGGACCTCTGGAAACACCATATATTTT. Translated, it gives CAISEWGRTSGNTIYF.